This T cell receptor beta chain stems from a study of T cells in Graves' hyperthyroidism and ophthalmopathy. The CDR3 consists of 14 residues. V lost 4 bases and J 11 bases, leaving 18 bases between the germline ends. Germline V gives CDR1 DFQATT, CDR2 SNEGSKA (reference sequence). Amplified TCR beta CDR3 regions came from RNA transcripts. The HTBI set primed first-round TCR CDR3 RT-PCR. Via MiXCR, TCRdb re-called the multiplex PCR reads, giving one row per CDR3 protein. The table has around 190,000 distinct CDR3 sequences, about 15% seen once; the top ten hold about 56%. This clonotype was seen ten or more times. The antigen remains undetermined. Overall study results and limits: In the blood, most expanded thyroid clonotypes above 0.001 appeared as well. By a 13 V-J model, ophthalmopathy was set apart from stable hyperthyroidism. The model identified upcoming ophthalmopathy a median about six months ahead of onset.

The chain is built from TRBV20-1 and TRBJ1-6; TRBD1 might be the D (6 bases). The source material was blood. The receptor comes from a woman in her forties or fifties with Graves' hyperthyroidism. The CDR3 DNA reads TGCAGTGCTAAGGGCAGGGCCTGGGGGCCACCCCTCCACTTT. It is translated as CSAKGRAWGPPLHF.